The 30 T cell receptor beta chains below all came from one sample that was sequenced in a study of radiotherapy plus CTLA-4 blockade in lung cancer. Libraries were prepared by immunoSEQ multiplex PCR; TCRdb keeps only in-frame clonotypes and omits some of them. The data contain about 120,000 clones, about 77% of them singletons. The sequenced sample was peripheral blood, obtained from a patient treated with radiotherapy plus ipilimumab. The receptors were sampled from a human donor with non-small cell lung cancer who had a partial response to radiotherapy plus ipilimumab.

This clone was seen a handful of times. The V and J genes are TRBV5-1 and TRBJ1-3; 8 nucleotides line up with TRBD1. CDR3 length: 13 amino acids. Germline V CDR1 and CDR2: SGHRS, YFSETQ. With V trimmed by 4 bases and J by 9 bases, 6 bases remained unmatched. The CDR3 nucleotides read TGCGCCAGCAGCCGCGGACAGGGAGGCACCATATATTTT. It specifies CASSRGQGGTIYF. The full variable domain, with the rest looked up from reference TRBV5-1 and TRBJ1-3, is KAGVTQTPRYLIKTRGQQVTLSCSPISGHRSVSWYQQTPGQGLQFLFEYFSETQRNKGNFPGRFSGRQFSNSRSEMNVSTLELGDSALYLCASSRGQGGTIYFGEGSWLTVV.

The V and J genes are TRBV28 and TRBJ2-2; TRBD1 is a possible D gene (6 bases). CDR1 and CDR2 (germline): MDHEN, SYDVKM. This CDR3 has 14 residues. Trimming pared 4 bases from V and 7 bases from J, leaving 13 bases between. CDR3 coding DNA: TGTGCCAGCAGTTCCACAGGGTTGGACGGGGAGCTGTTTTTT. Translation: CASSSTGLDGELFF.

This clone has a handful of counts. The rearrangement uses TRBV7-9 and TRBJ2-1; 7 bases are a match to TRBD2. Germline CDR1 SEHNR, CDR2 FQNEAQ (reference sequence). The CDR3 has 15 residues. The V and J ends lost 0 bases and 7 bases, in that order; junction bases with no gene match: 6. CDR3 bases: TGTGCCAGCAGCTTAGCGGGAGGGTTTGCGAATGAGCAGTTCTTC. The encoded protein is CASSLAGGFANEQFF.

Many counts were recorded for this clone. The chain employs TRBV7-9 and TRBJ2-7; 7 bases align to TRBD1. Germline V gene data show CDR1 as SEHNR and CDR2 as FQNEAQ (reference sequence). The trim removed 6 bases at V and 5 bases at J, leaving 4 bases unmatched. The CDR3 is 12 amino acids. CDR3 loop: CASSQRGHEQYF. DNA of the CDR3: TGTGCCAGCAGTCAAAGGGGGCACGAGCAGTACTTC.

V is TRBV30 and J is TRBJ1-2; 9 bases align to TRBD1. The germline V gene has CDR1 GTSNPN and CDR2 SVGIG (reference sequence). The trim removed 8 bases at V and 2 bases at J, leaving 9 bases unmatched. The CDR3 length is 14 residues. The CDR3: CAGSRTGVNYGYTF. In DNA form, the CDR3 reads TGTGCCGGAAGTAGGACAGGGGTCAACTATGGCTACACCTTC. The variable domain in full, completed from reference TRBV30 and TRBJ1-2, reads SQTIHQWPATLVQPVGSPLSLECTVEGTSNPNLYWYRQAAGRGLQLLFYSVGIGQISSEVPQNLSASRPQDRQFILSSKKLLLSDSGFYLCAGSRTGVNYGYTFGSGTRLTVV.

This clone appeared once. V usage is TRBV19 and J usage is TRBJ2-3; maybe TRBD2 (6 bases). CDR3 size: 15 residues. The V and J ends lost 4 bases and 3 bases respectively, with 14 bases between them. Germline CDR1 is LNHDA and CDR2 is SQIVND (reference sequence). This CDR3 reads CASSNQAGMTDTQYF. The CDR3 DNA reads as TGTGCCAGTAGTAATCAAGCGGGTATGACAGATACGCAGTATTTT.

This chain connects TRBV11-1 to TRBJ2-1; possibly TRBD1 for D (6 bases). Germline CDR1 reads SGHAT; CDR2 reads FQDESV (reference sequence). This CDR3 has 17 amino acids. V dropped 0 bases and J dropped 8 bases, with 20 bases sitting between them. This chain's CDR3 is CASSLAAASRGRDEQFF. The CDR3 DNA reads TGTGCCAGCAGCTTAGCCGCGGCGTCCAGGGGCCGGGATGAGCAGTTCTTC. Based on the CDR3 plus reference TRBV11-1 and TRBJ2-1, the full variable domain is EAEVAQSPRYKITEKSQAVAFWCDPISGHATLYWYRQILGQGPELLVQFQDESVVDDSQLPKDRFSAERLKGVDSTLKIQPAELGDSAMYLCASSLAAASRGRDEQFFGPGTRLTVL.

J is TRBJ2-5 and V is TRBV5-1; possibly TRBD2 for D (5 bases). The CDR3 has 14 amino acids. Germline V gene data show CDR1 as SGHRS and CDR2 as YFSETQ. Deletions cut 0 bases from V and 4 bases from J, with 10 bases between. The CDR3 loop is CASSLEREGETQYF. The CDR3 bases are TGCGCCAGCAGCTTGGAGAGGGAAGGAGAGACCCAGTACTTC.

CDR3 DNA sequence: TGTGCCTGGGACTCTGGGATACAGGGGGCGAACGGCTACACCTTC. This codes for CAWDSGIQGANGYTF. V gene TRBV30 combines with J gene TRBJ1-2; 9 bases are shared with TRBD1. With V trimmed by 5 bases and J by 8 bases, 15 bases remained unmatched. The CDR3 runs 15 residues. CDR1 is GTSNPN, CDR2 SVGIG, per germline (reference sequence).

The CDR3: CAWSPGLAGETQYF. In DNA, the CDR3 is TGTGCCTGGAGCCCCGGACTAGCAGGAGAGACCCAGTACTTC. The chain recombines TRBV30 with TRBJ2-5; 8 nucleotides align to TRBD2. CDR1 is GTSNPN, CDR2 SVGIG, per germline (reference sequence). The CDR3 has 14 residues. V gave up 3 bases and J gave up 4 bases; unmatched junction bases: 7.

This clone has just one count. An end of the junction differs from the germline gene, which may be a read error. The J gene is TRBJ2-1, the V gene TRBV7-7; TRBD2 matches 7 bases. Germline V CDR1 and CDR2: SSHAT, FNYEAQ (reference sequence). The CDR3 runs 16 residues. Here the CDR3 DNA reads TGTGCTAGCAGTTTATATTGGGGTCTAGCGGACAATGAGCAGTTCTTC. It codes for CASSLYWGLADNEQFF.

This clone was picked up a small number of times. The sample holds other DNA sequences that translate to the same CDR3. For the CDR3, the DNA is TGTGCCAGCAGTACAGGGTCAACTAATGAAAAACTGTTTTTT. This encodes CASSTGSTNEKLFF. The chain couples TRBV6-6 to TRBJ1-4; possible D gene TRBD1, 6 bases. CDR3 length: 14 residues. Germline-derived CDR1 and CDR2 are MNHNY and SVGAGI (reference sequence). V was clipped by 5 bases and J by 0 bases, with 7 bases between them.

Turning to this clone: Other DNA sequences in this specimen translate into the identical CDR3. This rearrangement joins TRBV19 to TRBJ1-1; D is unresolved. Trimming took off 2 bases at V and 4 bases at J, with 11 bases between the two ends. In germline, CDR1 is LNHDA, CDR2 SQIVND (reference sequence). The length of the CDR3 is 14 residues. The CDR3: CASSIRGFGTEAFF. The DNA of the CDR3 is TGTGCCAGTAGTATAAGAGGGTTTGGCACTGAAGCTTTCTTT.

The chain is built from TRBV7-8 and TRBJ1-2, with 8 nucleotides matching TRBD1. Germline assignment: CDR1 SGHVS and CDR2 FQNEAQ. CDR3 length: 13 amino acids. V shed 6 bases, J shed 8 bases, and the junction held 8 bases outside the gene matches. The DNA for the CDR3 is TGTGCCAGCAGGCTGGACAGGGAAGAAGGCTACACCTTC. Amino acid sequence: CASRLDREEGYTF.

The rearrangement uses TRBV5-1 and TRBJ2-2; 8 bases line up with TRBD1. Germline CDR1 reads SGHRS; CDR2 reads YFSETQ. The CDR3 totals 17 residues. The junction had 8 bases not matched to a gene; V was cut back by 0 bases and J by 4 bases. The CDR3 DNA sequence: TGCGCCAGCAGCTTGGTGACCAGGGGGCGAGGCACCGGGGAGCTGTTTTTT. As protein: CASSLVTRGRGTGELFF.

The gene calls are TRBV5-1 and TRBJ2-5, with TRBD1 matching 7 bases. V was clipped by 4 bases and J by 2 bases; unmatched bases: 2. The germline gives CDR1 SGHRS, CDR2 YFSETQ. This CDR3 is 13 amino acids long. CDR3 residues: CASSPQGQETQYF. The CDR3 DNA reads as TGCGCCAGCAGCCCACAGGGGCAAGAGACCCAGTACTTC.

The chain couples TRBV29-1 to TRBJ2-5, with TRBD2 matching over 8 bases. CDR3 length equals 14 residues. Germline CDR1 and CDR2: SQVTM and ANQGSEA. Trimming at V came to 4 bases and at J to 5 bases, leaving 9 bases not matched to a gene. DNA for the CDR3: TGCAGCGTTGGGAGGGGCGGGAGGTTGGAGACCCAGTACTTC. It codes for CSVGRGGRLETQYF.

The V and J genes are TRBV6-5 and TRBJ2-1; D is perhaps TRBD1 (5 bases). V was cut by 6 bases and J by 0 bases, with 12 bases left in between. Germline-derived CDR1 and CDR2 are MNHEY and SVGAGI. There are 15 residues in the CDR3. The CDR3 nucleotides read TGTGCCAGCAGGCCCAGGGCGAGCTCCTACAATGAGCAGTTCTTC. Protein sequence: CASRPRASSYNEQFF.

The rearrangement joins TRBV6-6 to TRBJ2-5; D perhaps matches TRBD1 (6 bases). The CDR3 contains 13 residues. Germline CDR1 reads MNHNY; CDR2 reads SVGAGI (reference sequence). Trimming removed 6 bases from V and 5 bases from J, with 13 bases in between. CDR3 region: CASSYGQFETQYF. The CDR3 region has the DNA TGTGCCAGCAGCTATGGACAGTTCGAGACCCAGTACTTC.

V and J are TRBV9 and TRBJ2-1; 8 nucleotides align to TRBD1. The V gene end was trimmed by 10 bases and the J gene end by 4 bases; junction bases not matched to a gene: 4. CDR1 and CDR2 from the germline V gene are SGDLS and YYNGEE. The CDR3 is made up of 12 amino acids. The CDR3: CASQGGYNEQFF. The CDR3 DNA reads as TGTGCCTCACAGGGGGGATACAATGAGCAGTTCTTC.

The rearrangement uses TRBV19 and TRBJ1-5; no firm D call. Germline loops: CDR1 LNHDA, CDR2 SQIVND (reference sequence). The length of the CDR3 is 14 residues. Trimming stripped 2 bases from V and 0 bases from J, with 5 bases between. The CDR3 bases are TGTGCCAGTAGTATATGGAGTAGCAATCAGCCCCAGCATTTT. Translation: CASSIWSSNQPQHF.

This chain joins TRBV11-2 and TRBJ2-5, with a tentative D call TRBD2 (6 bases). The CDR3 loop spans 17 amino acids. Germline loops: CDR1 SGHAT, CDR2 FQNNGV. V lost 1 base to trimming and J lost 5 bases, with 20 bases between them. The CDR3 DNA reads TGTGCCAGCAGCTTAGGTTCGAGGGCGAGGGCGGGGGAGACCCAGTACTTC. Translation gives CASSLGSRARAGETQYF.

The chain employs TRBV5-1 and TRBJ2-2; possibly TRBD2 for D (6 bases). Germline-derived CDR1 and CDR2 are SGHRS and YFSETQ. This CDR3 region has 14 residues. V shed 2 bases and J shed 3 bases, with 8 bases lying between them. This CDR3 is CASSFSGDTGELFF. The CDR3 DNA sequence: TGCGCCAGCAGCTTTTCGGGGGACACCGGGGAGCTGTTTTTT.

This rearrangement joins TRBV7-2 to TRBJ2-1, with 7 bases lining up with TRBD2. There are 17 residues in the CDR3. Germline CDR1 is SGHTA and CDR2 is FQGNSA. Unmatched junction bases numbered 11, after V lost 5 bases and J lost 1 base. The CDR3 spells CASSQALAGRSYNEQFF. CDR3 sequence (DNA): TGTGCCAGCAGCCAGGCGTTAGCGGGCCGATCCTACAATGAGCAGTTCTTC.

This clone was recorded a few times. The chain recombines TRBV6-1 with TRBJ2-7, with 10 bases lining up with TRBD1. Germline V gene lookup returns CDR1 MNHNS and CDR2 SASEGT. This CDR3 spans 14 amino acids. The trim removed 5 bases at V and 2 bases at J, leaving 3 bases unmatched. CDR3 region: CASSWDRGAYEQYF. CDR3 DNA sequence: TGTGCCAGCAGTTGGGACAGGGGCGCCTACGAGCAGTACTTC.

The CDR3 spells CASSLGAYEQYF. The CDR3 DNA follows: TGTGCCAGCAGCTTGGGTGCCTACGAGCAGTACTTC. The chain employs TRBV5-4 and TRBJ2-5; no clear D. The J call may be wrong; the DNA end is better matched by TRBJ2-7. The CDR3 spans 12 residues. Looked up from germline, CDR1 is SGHNT and CDR2 is YYREEE (reference sequence).

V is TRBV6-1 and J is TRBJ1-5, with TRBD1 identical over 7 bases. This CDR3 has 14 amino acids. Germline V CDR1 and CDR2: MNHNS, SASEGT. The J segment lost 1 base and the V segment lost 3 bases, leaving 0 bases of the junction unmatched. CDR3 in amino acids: CASSEGQSNQPQHF. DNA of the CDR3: TGTGCCAGCAGTGAGGGACAGAGCAATCAGCCCCAGCATTTT.

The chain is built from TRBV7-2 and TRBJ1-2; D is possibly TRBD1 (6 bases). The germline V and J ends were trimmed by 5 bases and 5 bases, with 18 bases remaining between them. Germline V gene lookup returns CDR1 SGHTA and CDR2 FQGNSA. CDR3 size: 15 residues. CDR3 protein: CASSPSGTNPYGYTF. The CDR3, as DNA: TGTGCCAGCAGCCCCTCGGGGACAAATCCTTATGGCTACACCTTC.

CDR3 loop: CASTHLAGGPIEQYF. In DNA form, the CDR3 reads TGTGCCAGCACCCACCTAGCGGGAGGACCAATCGAGCAGTACTTC. The V gene is TRBV7-8, the J gene TRBJ2-7, with 11 bases fitting TRBD2. From germline, CDR1 is SGHVS and CDR2 FQNEAQ. This CDR3 spans 15 amino acids. V lost 7 bases to trimming and J lost 6 bases; unmatched junction nucleotides: 11.

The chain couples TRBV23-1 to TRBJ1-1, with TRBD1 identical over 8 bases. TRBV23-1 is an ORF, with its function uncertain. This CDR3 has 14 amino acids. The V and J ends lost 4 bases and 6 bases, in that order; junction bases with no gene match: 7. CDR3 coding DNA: TGCGCCAGCAGTCGAACAGGGGGTTGGGCTGAAGCTTTCTTT. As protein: CASSRTGGWAEAFF.